This TCR beta chain was recovered during a study of cytomegalovirus exposure and HLA in healthy donors. In the study overall: The same platform used for the 650 to 700 first-cohort repertoires was also used for the 100 to 150 validation repertoires, as a later analysis reported. Study-level results: Reportedly, diagnosis of cytomegalovirus status by the classifier showed high specificity and sensitivity.

Clones were sequenced by immunoSEQ multiplex PCR, and TCRdb holds only the in-frame ones, with some missing. This table has tens of thousands of clones, roughly nine tenths appearing once. A word on this clone: Antigen specificity is unknown.

CDR3 length: 14 amino acids. Trimming removed 6 bases at V and 3 bases at J, with 15 bases between. Germline V gene sequence: CDR1 SGHRS, CDR2 YFSETQ. The rearrangement uses TRBV5-1 and TRBJ1-2; perhaps TRBD1 as D (6 bases). The sequenced sample was PBMCs. This sequence was found in a woman in her late teens or twenties in good health and CMV-seronegative. CDR3 sequence (DNA): TGCGCCAGCATCTTAGGTCCAGGGGACTATGGCTACACCTTC. Its translation: CASILGPGDYGYTF.